This T cell receptor beta chain was recovered during a study of shared clonotypes between healthy human individuals. Produced via immunoSEQ multiplex PCR; TCRdb's table is partial and in-frame only. The sample yields around 1,900,000 clones, 85% to 95% seen once. Regarding this clone: The antigen remains undetermined.

Findings and limits, study-wide: Generally, naive subsets (rather than memory subsets) showed larger estimated richness.

Germline CDR1 reads MGHRA; CDR2 reads YSYEKL. CDR3 length: 17 amino acids. J was trimmed by 0 bases and V by 6 bases; bases with no gene match: 12. Naive CD8 isolation took CD45RO-negative cells positively selected for CCR7 and excluded terminally differentiated effector memory CD45RA+ cells. The receptor was isolated from a young man in good health. Some clones in this sample may be carry-over from other donors' samples. This chain links TRBV4-1 with TRBJ2-3, with 7 bases fitting TRBD2. Sequences were obtained from naive CD8+ T cells from PBMCs. CDR3 DNA sequence: TGCGCCAGCAGACCCGTCGGGACTACAATCAGCACAGATACGCAGTATTTT. The encoded protein is CASRPVGTTISTDTQYF.